A single sample gave rise to the 3 T cell receptor beta chains below, sequenced in a study of T cell responses to AZD1222 COVID-19 vaccine. Repertoires were generated with immunoSEQ multiplex PCR, while TCRdb's copy carries only in-frame clones and drops some. The sample yields around 150,000 clones, about nine tenths seen once. Sequencing was performed on peripheral blood, taken 28 days after the second AZD1222 dose. These receptors were taken from an adult who received the AZD1222 COVID-19 vaccine.

The rearrangement uses TRBV18 and TRBJ2-1, with D tentatively TRBD2 (6 bases). This CDR3 comprises 14 residues. Trimming removed 3 bases from V and 7 bases from J, with 13 bases in between. From germline, CDR1 is KGHSH and CDR2 LQKENI. CDR3 protein: CASSPTGTLNEQFF. CDR3 coding DNA: TGTGCCAGCTCACCTACCGGGACTCTTAATGAGCAGTTCTTC.

The CDR3 reads CASSMTGQGNQPQHF. Here the CDR3 DNA reads TGTGCCAGTAGTATGACAGGGCAAGGCAATCAGCCCCAGCATTTT. The chain recombines TRBV19 with TRBJ1-5; 7 positions agree with TRBD1. The V segment lost 3 bases and the J segment 2 bases; nucleotides outside the gene matches: 4. The CDR3 is 15 residues long. In germline, CDR1 is LNHDA, CDR2 SQIVND (reference sequence). The whole variable domain, filled in from reference TRBV19 and TRBJ1-5, reads DGGITQSPKYLFRKEGQNVTLSCEQNLNHDAMYWYRQDPGQGLRLIYYSQIVNDFQKGDIAEGYSVSREKKESFPLTVTSAQKNPTAFYLCASSMTGQGNQPQHFGDGTRLSIL.

The sample holds one count of this clone. The V call is TRBV6-5, the J call TRBJ2-1, with 9 positions matching TRBD2. The CDR3 is made up of 15 amino acids. V gave up 8 bases and J gave up 8 bases; unmatched junction bases: 13. CDR1 MNHEY and CDR2 SVGAGI come from the germline V gene. In DNA, the CDR3 is TGTGCCAGCGGTATGGCGGGAGGGCCGCGGGATGAGCAGTTCTTC. This gives the protein CASGMAGGPRDEQFF.